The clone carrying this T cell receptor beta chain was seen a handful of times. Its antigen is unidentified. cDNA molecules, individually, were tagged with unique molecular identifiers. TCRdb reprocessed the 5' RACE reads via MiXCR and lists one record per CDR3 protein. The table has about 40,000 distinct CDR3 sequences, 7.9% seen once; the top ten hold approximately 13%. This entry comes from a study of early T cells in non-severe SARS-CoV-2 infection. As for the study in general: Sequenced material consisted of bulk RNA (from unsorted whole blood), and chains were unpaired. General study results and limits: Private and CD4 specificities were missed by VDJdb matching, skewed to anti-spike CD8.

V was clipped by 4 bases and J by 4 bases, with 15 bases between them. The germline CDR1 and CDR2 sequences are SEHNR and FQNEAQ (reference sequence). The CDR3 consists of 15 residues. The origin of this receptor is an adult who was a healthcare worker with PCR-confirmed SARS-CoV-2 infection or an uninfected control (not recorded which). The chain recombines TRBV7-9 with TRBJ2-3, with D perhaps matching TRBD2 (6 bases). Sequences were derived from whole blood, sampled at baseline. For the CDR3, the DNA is TGTGCCAGCAGCTCAGTTGGGACTCGAGCAGATACGCAGTATTTT. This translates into CASSSVGTRADTQYF.